This is a list of T cell receptor beta chains from one sample in a study of T cell repertoires in cytomegalovirus infection. MiXCR, run by TCRdb on the reads, gives a single entry per CDR3 protein. Of about 97,000 distinct CDR3 sequences in the sample, 15% to 20% were seen once. Sequencing was performed on PBMCs. These receptor sequences come from a human donor in good health (CMV status not recorded). Some clones in this sample may be carry-over from other donors' samples. Both conserved end residues are part of each CDR3. The order of the fields is clone size, J gene, V gene, D gene, CDR3 protein, CDR3 DNA. D genes are given only for firm matches. Size is omitted from some rows. Given values are once, few, many or a class for expanded clones.

abundance: -; j_gene: TRBJ2-2; v_gene: TRBV11-1; d_gene: -; CDR3aa: CASSLRGSDTGELFF; CDR3nt: TGTGCCAGCAGCTTACGGGGATCAGACACCGGGGAGCTGTTTTTT
abundance: -; j_gene: TRBJ1-1; v_gene: TRBV20-1; d_gene: -; CDR3aa: CSAGDVSEAFF; CDR3nt: TGCAGTGCTGGTGATGTATCTGAAGCTTTCTTT
abundance: many; j_gene: TRBJ2-7; v_gene: TRBV7-7; d_gene: -; CDR3aa: CASSPGVSSYEQYF; CDR3nt: TGTGCTAGCAGCCCAGGGGTCAGCTCCTACGAGCAGTACTTC
abundance: -; j_gene: TRBJ1-2; v_gene: TRBV6-2/TRBV6-3; d_gene: TRBD1; CDR3aa: CASSSGTGGRGGYTF; CDR3nt: TGTGCCAGCAGTTCCGGGACAGGGGGGCGAGGGGGCTACACCTTC
abundance: few; j_gene: TRBJ1-1; v_gene: TRBV7-2; d_gene: -; CDR3aa: CASSLAQITEAFF; CDR3nt: TGTGCCAGCAGCTTAGCACAGATCACTGAAGCTTTCTTT
abundance: few; j_gene: TRBJ1-2; v_gene: TRBV11-2; d_gene: -; CDR3aa: CASSLEAGPFGYTF; CDR3nt: TGTGCCAGCAGCTTAGAGGCAGGGCCCTTCGGCTACACCTTC
abundance: -; j_gene: TRBJ1-1; v_gene: TRBV30; d_gene: TRBD1; CDR3aa: CAWRAGGESEAFF; CDR3nt: TGTGCCTGGAGGGCAGGGGGGGAATCTGAAGCTTTCTTT
abundance: many; j_gene: TRBJ1-1; v_gene: TRBV10-3; d_gene: -; CDR3aa: CAISEGHRNTEAFF; CDR3nt: TGTGCCATCAGTGAGGGACACCGGAACACTGAAGCTTTCTTT
abundance: -; j_gene: TRBJ2-7; v_gene: TRBV2; d_gene: TRBD1; CDR3aa: CASAEGQVYEQYF; CDR3nt: TGTGCCAGCGCAGAGGGACAGGTCTACGAGCAGTACTTC
abundance: few; j_gene: TRBJ2-3; v_gene: TRBV11-2; d_gene: -; CDR3aa: CASSLGNKVTDTQYF; CDR3nt: TGTGCCAGCAGCCTAGGGAATAAAGTCACAGATACGCAGTATTTT
abundance: -; j_gene: TRBJ1-4; v_gene: TRBV20-1; d_gene: TRBD1; CDR3aa: CSARSRTGGGNEKLFF; CDR3nt: TGCAGTGCTAGAAGTCGGACAGGTGGAGGGAATGAAAAACTGTTTTTT
abundance: -; j_gene: TRBJ2-7; v_gene: TRBV12-5; d_gene: -; CDR3aa: CASAQIPGYEQYF; CDR3nt: TGTGCTAGTGCCCAGATCCCTGGCTACGAGCAGTACTTC
abundance: few; j_gene: TRBJ2-1; v_gene: TRBV12-5; d_gene: TRBD2; CDR3aa: CASGIKGGLASYNEQFF; CDR3nt: TGTGCTAGTGGGATCAAGGGGGGACTAGCGTCATACAATGAGCAGTTCTTC
abundance: many; j_gene: TRBJ2-1; v_gene: TRBV7-8; d_gene: -; CDR3aa: CASSSLTSSYNEQFF; CDR3nt: TGTGCCAGCAGCTCCCTTACTAGCTCCTACAATGAGCAGTTCTTC
abundance: -; j_gene: TRBJ2-7; v_gene: TRBV28; d_gene: TRBD2; CDR3aa: CASNPASGGAHEQYF; CDR3nt: TGTGCCAGCAACCCAGCTAGCGGGGGGGCCCACGAGCAGTACTTC
abundance: -; j_gene: TRBJ2-7; v_gene: TRBV10-3; d_gene: TRBD2; CDR3aa: CAISEKWLAGGYEQYF; CDR3nt: TGTGCCATCAGTGAAAAGTGGCTAGCGGGGGGCTACGAGCAGTACTTC
abundance: -; j_gene: TRBJ2-6; v_gene: TRBV29-1; d_gene: TRBD1; CDR3aa: CSAGQGGSGANVLTF; CDR3nt: TGCAGCGCCGGACAGGGGGGTTCTGGGGCCAACGTCCTGACTTTC
abundance: -; j_gene: TRBJ1-1; v_gene: TRBV3-1; d_gene: -; CDR3aa: CASSLNAAAFF; CDR3nt: TGTGCCAGCAGCCTGAACGCGGCAGCTTTCTTT
abundance: few; j_gene: TRBJ2-3; v_gene: TRBV5-5; d_gene: -; CDR3aa: CASSDGSTDTQYF; CDR3nt: TGTGCCAGCAGCGATGGGAGCACAGATACGCAGTATTTT
abundance: few; j_gene: TRBJ2-1; v_gene: TRBV11-2; d_gene: -; CDR3aa: CASSLDQVNEQFF; CDR3nt: TGTGCCAGCAGCTTAGATCAGGTTAATGAGCAGTTCTTC
abundance: many; j_gene: TRBJ2-7; v_gene: TRBV4-3; d_gene: -; CDR3aa: CASSLIPESYEQYF; CDR3nt: TGCGCCAGCAGCCTCATTCCAGAGTCCTACGAGCAGTACTTC
abundance: many; j_gene: TRBJ1-4; v_gene: TRBV7-2; d_gene: -; CDR3aa: CASSLRGPTNEKLFF; CDR3nt: TGTGCCAGCAGCTTACGGGGGCCGACTAATGAAAAACTGTTTTTT
abundance: -; j_gene: TRBJ2-3; v_gene: TRBV10-3; d_gene: -; CDR3aa: CAICAQGGVVTDTQYF; CDR3nt: TGTGCCATCTGTGCCCAGGGTGGGGTCGTGACAGATACGCAGTATTTT
abundance: few; j_gene: TRBJ1-2; v_gene: TRBV6-1; d_gene: TRBD1; CDR3aa: CASSAGQDYGYTF; CDR3nt: TGTGCCAGCAGTGCAGGACAGGACTATGGCTACACCTTC
abundance: many; j_gene: TRBJ1-2; v_gene: TRBV7-9; d_gene: -; CDR3aa: CASSFRVPLDYGYTF; CDR3nt: TGTGCCAGCAGCTTTAGAGTTCCCCTTGACTATGGCTACACCTTC
abundance: few; j_gene: TRBJ2-7; v_gene: TRBV28; d_gene: -; CDR3aa: CASSLLAREQYF; CDR3nt: TGTGCCAGCAGTTTGTTGGCTCGGGAGCAGTACTTC
abundance: -; j_gene: TRBJ2-2; v_gene: TRBV11-2; d_gene: -; CDR3aa: CASSPGTSTGELFF; CDR3nt: TGTGCCAGCAGCCCAGGGACTTCCACCGGGGAGCTGTTTTTT
abundance: -; j_gene: TRBJ2-2; v_gene: TRBV3-1; d_gene: -; CDR3aa: CASSQPGAIGELFF; CDR3nt: TGTGCCAGCAGCCAACCGGGGGCGATCGGGGAGCTGTTTTTT
abundance: -; j_gene: TRBJ2-3; v_gene: TRBV2; d_gene: -; CDR3aa: CASRKEKDTQYF; CDR3nt: TGTGCCAGCAGGAAGGAGAAAGATACGCAGTATTTT
abundance: many; j_gene: TRBJ1-5; v_gene: TRBV12-3/TRBV12-4; d_gene: -; CDR3aa: CASSFHRGDQPQHF; CDR3nt: TGTGCCAGCAGTTTTCATAGGGGGGACCAGCCCCAGCATTTT
abundance: many; j_gene: TRBJ1-5; v_gene: TRBV7-2; d_gene: -; CDR3aa: CASSLRGMSNQPQHF; CDR3nt: TGTGCCAGCAGCTTACGGGGAATGAGCAATCAGCCCCAGCATTTT
abundance: many; j_gene: TRBJ2-3; v_gene: TRBV4-3; d_gene: -; CDR3aa: CASSQGGAHTDTQYF; CDR3nt: TGCGCCAGCAGCCAAGGGGGGGCGCACACAGATACGCAGTATTTT
abundance: few; j_gene: TRBJ1-5; v_gene: TRBV6-5; d_gene: -; CDR3aa: CASSYDPGNQPQHF; CDR3nt: TGTGCCAGCAGTTACGATCCGGGAAATCAGCCCCAGCATTTT
abundance: many; j_gene: TRBJ2-5; v_gene: TRBV5-1; d_gene: -; CDR3aa: CASSFRDGSGETQYF; CDR3nt: TGCGCCAGCAGCTTTCGGGACGGCTCGGGGGAGACCCAGTACTTC
abundance: few; j_gene: TRBJ1-5; v_gene: TRBV3-1; d_gene: TRBD1; CDR3aa: CASSTRDSRWAYKHF; CDR3nt: TGTGCCAGCAGCACGAGGGACAGCCGCTGGGCTTACAAGCATTTT
abundance: many; j_gene: TRBJ2-7; v_gene: TRBV7-9; d_gene: -; CDR3aa: CASSLVGGTYEQYF; CDR3nt: TGTGCCAGCAGCTTAGTTGGCGGCACCTACGAGCAGTACTTC
abundance: few; j_gene: TRBJ1-1; v_gene: TRBV7-9; d_gene: -; CDR3aa: CASSPFLTEAFF; CDR3nt: TGTGCCAGCAGCCCCTTTCTCACTGAAGCTTTCTTT
abundance: many; j_gene: TRBJ1-6; v_gene: TRBV11-2; d_gene: TRBD1; CDR3aa: CASSAGTVFNSPLHF; CDR3nt: TGTGCCAGCAGCGCCGGGACAGTATTTAATTCACCCCTCCACTTT
abundance: few; j_gene: TRBJ2-7; v_gene: TRBV5-5; d_gene: TRBD2; CDR3aa: CASSVQRETYEQYF; CDR3nt: TGTGCCAGCAGCGTCCAGCGGGAGACCTACGAGCAGTACTTC
abundance: many; j_gene: TRBJ1-5; v_gene: TRBV7-3; d_gene: TRBD1; CDR3aa: CASSPGLKQGSQHF; CDR3nt: TGTGCCAGCAGCCCGGGACTTAAACAGGGGTCCCAGCATTTT
abundance: few; j_gene: TRBJ2-7; v_gene: TRBV4-2; d_gene: -; CDR3aa: CASSRRHLPPPEQYF; CDR3nt: TGTGCCAGCAGCCGCCGACACTTACCTCCCCCCGAGCAGTACTTC
abundance: many; j_gene: TRBJ1-1; v_gene: TRBV7-3; d_gene: -; CDR3aa: CASSSEMNTEAFF; CDR3nt: TGTGCCAGCAGCTCCGAGATGAACACTGAAGCTTTCTTT
abundance: many; j_gene: TRBJ2-5; v_gene: TRBV7-2; d_gene: -; CDR3aa: CASSLRREETQYF; CDR3nt: TGTGCCAGCAGCTTAAGGAGGGAAGAGACCCAGTACTTC
abundance: many; j_gene: TRBJ1-1; v_gene: TRBV12-3/TRBV12-4; d_gene: -; CDR3aa: CASSFLFAGRRNTEAFF; CDR3nt: TGTGCCAGCAGTTTCCTTTTTGCGGGACGGAGGAACACTGAAGCTTTCTTT
abundance: medium-sized; j_gene: TRBJ2-1; v_gene: TRBV7-2; d_gene: -; CDR3aa: CASRRPPYNEQFF; CDR3nt: TGTGCCAGCCGCCGGCCCCCCTACAATGAGCAGTTCTTC
abundance: -; j_gene: TRBJ1-4; v_gene: TRBV2; d_gene: TRBD1; CDR3aa: CASSAEGQGGEKLFF; CDR3nt: TGTGCCAGCAGTGCGGAGGGACAGGGGGGAGAAAAACTGTTTTTT
abundance: -; j_gene: TRBJ1-1; v_gene: TRBV3-1; d_gene: TRBD1; CDR3aa: CASSLGTGVRGEAFF; CDR3nt: TGTGCCAGCAGCCTCGGGACAGGGGTGAGGGGTGAAGCTTTCTTT
abundance: few; j_gene: TRBJ2-5; v_gene: TRBV20-1; d_gene: -; CDR3aa: CSASPRGLQETQYF; CDR3nt: TGCAGTGCCAGCCCCAGGGGCCTCCAAGAGACCCAGTACTTC
abundance: many; j_gene: TRBJ2-5; v_gene: TRBV7-8; d_gene: TRBD2; CDR3aa: CASSLELAGGQETQYF; CDR3nt: TGTGCCAGCAGCTTAGAACTAGCGGGGGGACAAGAGACCCAGTACTTC
abundance: -; j_gene: TRBJ2-5; v_gene: TRBV6-2/TRBV6-3; d_gene: -; CDR3aa: CASSYPPPAGVRETQYF; CDR3nt: TGTGCCAGCAGTTACCCACCCCCAGCAGGGGTTCGGGAGACCCAGTACTTC